These T cell receptor beta chains were read from a single sample in a study of T cell responses to AZD1222 COVID-19 vaccine. Assay used: immunoSEQ multiplex PCR; TCRdb lists only in-frame clones, some missing. The top ten clones hold roughly 5% of a sample with around 120,000 clones, roughly 88% of them seen once. The sample here was peripheral blood, taken on day 0 of AZD1222 vaccination. Receptors were obtained from an adult in good health. Each CDR3 is given with its conserved first and last residue. A D gene is named only where the DNA matches it firmly. The listing skips clone size in some rows; elsewhere it reads once, few, many or a size class.

>.|TRBV19|.|TRBJ2-1
CASSPWGVYNEQFF
TGTGCCAGTAGCCCCTGGGGGGTCTACAATGAGCAGTTCTTC
>.|TRBV7-6|TRBD2|TRBJ2-1
CASSRLAGIDNEQFF
TGTGCCAGCAGCAGACTAGCGGGGATCGACAATGAGCAGTTCTTC
>.|TRBV2|.|TRBJ2-3
CASAPRGTDTQYF
TGTGCCAGCGCTCCCAGGGGCACAGATACGCAGTATTTT
>.|TRBV6-5|TRBD1|TRBJ2-5
CASSYSGTEYQETQYF
TGTGCCAGCAGTTACTCAGGGACAGAGTACCAAGAGACCCAGTACTTC
>.|TRBV4-3|TRBD1|TRBJ2-7
CASSLGTGAYEQYF
TGCGCCAGCAGCCTAGGGACAGGAGCCTACGAGCAGTACTTC
>.|TRBV4-3|.|TRBJ1-1
CASSFGTGNTEAFF
TGCGCCAGCAGCTTCGGGACGGGGAACACTGAAGCTTTCTTT
>.|TRBV2|.|TRBJ2-5
CASTRDIQETQYF
TGTGCCAGCACCCGGGACATCCAAGAGACCCAGTACTTC
>.|TRBV27|.|TRBJ2-2
CASSLWDGELFF
TGTGCCAGCAGTTTGTGGGACGGGGAGCTGTTTTTT
>.|TRBV6-2/TRBV6-3|TRBD1|TRBJ2-7
CASSGQGGEQYF
TGTGCCAGCAGCGGACAGGGAGGCGAGCAGTACTTC
>.|TRBV27|TRBD1|TRBJ2-1
CASSGQGLNEQFF
TGTGCCAGCAGCGGACAGGGATTGAATGAGCAGTTCTTC
>.|TRBV2|TRBD1|TRBJ1-1
CASSGTAGGEAFF
TGTGCCAGCAGCGGGACAGCCGGTGGTGAAGCTTTCTTT
>.|TRBV7-8|.|TRBJ2-3
CASKREFTDTQYF
TGTGCCAGCAAACGGGAGTTCACAGATACGCAGTATTTT
>.|TRBV9|TRBD1|TRBJ1-4
CASSVRTGGGTNEKLFF
TGTGCCAGCAGCGTTCGGACAGGGGGCGGAACTAATGAAAAACTGTTTTTT
>.|TRBV19|TRBD2|TRBJ2-7
CASSINRGGTPHEQYF
TGTGCCAGTAGTATTAACCGCGGGGGAACCCCCCACGAGCAGTACTTC
>.|TRBV10-3|.|TRBJ2-7
CAIRTTDGDSEQYF
TGTGCCATCAGAACTACAGATGGCGACAGTGAGCAGTACTTC
>.|TRBV19|.|TRBJ1-1
CASSMDQGDTEAFF
TGTGCCAGTAGTATGGACCAAGGGGACACTGAAGCTTTCTTT
>.|TRBV21-1|.|TRBJ1-6
CASSKLHRTVRNSPLHF
TGTGCCAGCAGCAAATTGCACCGGACAGTCCGGAATTCACCCCTCCACTTT
>.|TRBV6-7|.|TRBJ1-1
CAGRRRSTEAFF
TGTGCCGGGCGGAGGCGGTCCACTGAAGCTTTCTTT
>.|TRBV12-5|.|TRBJ1-5
CAEGGNQPQHF
TGTGCCGAGGGAGGCAATCAGCCCCAGCATTTT
>.|TRBV13|.|TRBJ1-2
CASSLGHSYGYTF
TGTGCCAGCAGCTTAGGACATAGCTATGGCTACACCTTC
>.|TRBV4-2|.|TRBJ1-1
CASSQDEGSVTEAFF
TGTGCCAGCAGCCAAGATGAGGGGTCTGTCACTGAAGCTTTCTTT
>.|TRBV5-1|TRBD1|TRBJ1-4
CASSSGDRGYEKLFF
TGCGCCAGCAGCTCAGGAGACAGGGGGTATGAAAAACTGTTTTTT
>.|TRBV10-3|.|TRBJ1-2
CAIREDGIYGYTF
TGTGCCATCAGGGAGGACGGAATCTATGGCTACACCTTC
>.|TRBV4-2|TRBD1|TRBJ1-2
CASSQWDRNYGYTF
TGTGCCAGCAGCCAATGGGACAGGAACTATGGCTACACCTTC
>.|TRBV4-2|.|TRBJ1-5
CASSQETNQPQHF
TGTGCCAGCAGCCAAGAGACAAATCAGCCCCAGCATTTT
>.|TRBV19|TRBD1|TRBJ1-6
CASSIRQGESSYNSPLHF
TGTGCCAGTAGTATTCGACAGGGGGAGAGCTCCTATAATTCACCCCTCCACTTT
>.|TRBV7-2|.|TRBJ1-2
CASSLGGDGYTF
TGTGCCAGCAGCTTAGGCGGCGATGGCTACACCTTC
>.|TRBV16|TRBD2|TRBJ2-7
CASSRASGVFEQYF
TGTGCCAGCAGCCGAGCTAGCGGGGTCTTTGAGCAGTACTTC
>once|TRBV5-5|TRBD1|TRBJ1-3
CASSLDRGALLGNTIYF
TGTGCCAGCAGCTTGGACAGGGGAGCCCTATTAGGAAACACCATATATTTT
>.|TRBV24-1|.|TRBJ1-2
CATSDDSYGYTF
TGTGCCACCAGTGATGACTCCTATGGCTACACCTTC
>.|TRBV9|TRBD1|TRBJ1-6
CASRRDSQSSYNSPLHF
TGTGCCAGCCGACGGGACAGCCAAAGCTCCTATAATTCACCCCTCCACTTT
>.|TRBV14|TRBD1|TRBJ2-7
CASSRIGQGQLREQYF
TGTGCCAGCAGCCGAATCGGACAGGGACAACTACGAGAGCAGTACTTC
>once|TRBV18|TRBD1|TRBJ2-5
CASSPNRQGRETQYF
TGTGCCAGCTCACCAAATCGACAGGGGCGAGAGACCCAGTACTTC
>.|TRBV5-8|.|TRBJ1-6
CASSPGRINNSPLHF
TGTGCCAGCAGCCCGGGACGCATCAATAATTCACCCCTCCACTTT
>once|TRBV28|TRBD2|TRBJ2-2
CASSEGLAGRSGELFF
TGTGCCAGCAGTGAAGGACTAGCGGGGCGGTCCGGGGAGCTGTTTTTT
>.|TRBV12-3/TRBV12-4|.|TRBJ1-3
CASKAGNTIYF
TGTGCCAGCAAGGCTGGAAACACCATATATTTT
>.|TRBV4-1|.|TRBJ1-5
CASSQEWFSNQPQHF
TGCGCCAGCAGCCAAGAGTGGTTTAGCAATCAGCCCCAGCATTTT
>.|TRBV18|.|TRBJ2-2
CASSPNRGATGELFF
TGTGCCAGCTCACCCAATCGGGGGGCAACCGGGGAGCTGTTTTTT
>.|TRBV27|TRBD1|TRBJ1-6
CASSYGGTGDNSPLHF
TGTGCCAGCAGTTACGGTGGAACAGGGGATAATTCACCCCTCCACTTT
>.|TRBV5-1|TRBD2|TRBJ2-5
CASSFSAGVETQYF
TGCGCCAGCAGCTTTTCGGCGGGGGTGGAGACCCAGTACTTC
>.|TRBV18|.|TRBJ1-1
CASSRGEGMDTEAFF
TGTGCCAGCTCACGGGGAGAGGGGATGGACACTGAAGCTTTCTTT
>once|TRBV27|.|TRBJ2-1
CASSLGIGGIEQFF
TGTGCCAGCAGTTTAGGGATAGGGGGTATCGAGCAGTTCTTC
>.|TRBV7-3|TRBD1|TRBJ2-7
CASSVSGTGGYEQYF
TGTGCCAGCAGCGTTTCCGGGACAGGGGGTTACGAGCAGTACTTC
>.|TRBV15|TRBD1|TRBJ2-7
CATRGTGTYEQYF
TGTGCCACCAGAGGGACAGGTACCTACGAGCAGTACTTC
>.|TRBV24-1|TRBD1|TRBJ2-2
CATSGTGTPNTGELFF
TGTGCCACGTCCGGGACAGGGACCCCGAACACCGGGGAGCTGTTTTTT
>.|TRBV24-1|.|TRBJ1-2
CATSDSLANYGYTF
TGTGCCACCAGTGACAGTTTGGCTAACTATGGCTACACCTTC
>.|TRBV6-5|.|TRBJ2-1
CASSYSSLSEDNEQFF
TGTGCCAGCAGTTACTCGAGTCTAAGTGAAGACAATGAGCAGTTCTTC
>.|TRBV2|TRBD1|TRBJ1-1
CASRGQVEAFF
TGTGCCAGCAGGGGACAGGTTGAAGCTTTCTTT